This passage covers 23 T cell receptor beta chains from one sample sequenced in a study of T cells in Graves' hyperthyroidism and ophthalmopathy. TCR beta CDR3 regions were amplified from RNA transcripts. Using the HTBI primer set, a first-round RT-PCR was run on the TCR CDR3. MiXCR, run by TCRdb on the multiplex PCR reads, gives a single entry per CDR3 protein. This table holds hundreds of thousands of distinct CDR3 sequences, more than 14% found once. The specimen was blood. Every receptor here comes from a woman in her forties or fifties with Graves' ophthalmopathy.

This clonotype was seen at least ten times. CDR3 loop: CSARDDRISYEQYF. Written as DNA, the CDR3 is TGCAGTGCTAGAGATGACAGGATTTCCTACGAGCAGTACTTC. The rearrangement uses TRBV20-1 and TRBJ2-7, with a weak D call TRBD1 (6 bases). Trimming took off 0 bases at V and 1 base at J, with 10 bases between the two ends. Germline CDR1 is DFQATT and CDR2 is SNEGSKA (reference sequence). The CDR3 extends over 14 amino acids.

This clonotype has a handful of counts. The chain employs TRBV19 and TRBJ2-5; D not certain. The CDR3 spans 14 residues. Trimming shortened V by 5 bases and J by 5 bases, and 15 bases separated the two germline ends. Germline loops: CDR1 LNHDA, CDR2 SQIVND (reference sequence). This chain's CDR3 is CASSPAGRRETQYF. The CDR3 DNA reads TGTGCCAGTAGTCCAGCAGGCCGAAGGGAGACCCAGTACTTC.

Many counts were recorded for this clonotype. The gene calls are TRBV6-2 or TRBV6-3 and TRBJ2-1; 15 bases fit TRBD2. The CDR3 has 16 residues. From germline, CDR1 is MNHEY and CDR2 SVGEGT. Unmatched junction bases numbered 5, after V lost 4 bases and J lost 7 bases. CDR3 in amino acids: CASSSIGTSGRNEQFF. The CDR3 nucleotides are TGTGCCAGCAGTTCCATCGGGACTAGCGGGAGGAATGAGCAGTTCTTC.

This clonotype was recorded many times. Here the CDR3 DNA reads TGTGCCAGCAGACGTAATCCGGGGGAGACCCAGTACTTC. Translating gives CASRRNPGETQYF. This chain uses TRBV3-1 with TRBJ2-5; D is possibly TRBD2 (5 bases). Germline V gene sequence: CDR1 LGHDT, CDR2 YNNKEL (reference sequence). The CDR3 consists of 13 residues. The V gene lost 6 bases and the J gene lost 5 bases, with 13 bases spanning the gap.

This clonotype has only a few counts. The rearrangement uses TRBV5-1 and TRBJ2-1, with D tentatively TRBD1 or TRBD2 (5 bases each). CDR3 size: 15 residues. V dropped 5 bases and J dropped 0 bases, with 12 bases sitting between them. Germline loops: CDR1 SGHRS, CDR2 YFSETQ. CDR3 nucleotides: TGCGCCAGCAGACTGGGACCGAGCTCCTACAATGAGCAGTTCTTC. Residues: CASRLGPSSYNEQFF.

This clonotype was observed a few times. The rearrangement joins TRBV24-1 to TRBJ2-1; 14 bases are shared with TRBD2. Unmatched junction bases numbered 16, after V lost 3 bases and J lost 4 bases. CDR1 and CDR2 from the germline V gene are KGHDR and SFDVKD. The CDR3 is 21 amino acids. In nucleotides, the CDR3 is TGTGCCACCAGTGATCCCGGGACTAGCGGGAGTACCCTGTATACTTACAATGAGCAGTTCTTC. Translation: CATSDPGTSGSTLYTYNEQFF.

The V and J genes are TRBV5-1 and TRBJ1-2; possibly TRBD1 for D (5 bases). The CDR3 extends over 17 amino acids. Trimming took off 4 bases at V and 6 bases at J, with 25 bases between the two ends. Germline CDR1 is SGHRS and CDR2 is YFSETQ. The CDR3 DNA reads as TGCGCCAGCAGCCCCCCGGGGTTTGGGGGGACCTTTCATGGCTACACCTTC. Its protein is CASSPPGFGGTFHGYTF.

This clonotype was counted a few times. The chain links TRBV24-1 to TRBJ2-1; possible D gene TRBD1, 5 bases. The CDR3 is 12 residues long. Trimming left V 3 bases short and J 9 bases short, with 8 bases between. Germline V CDR1 and CDR2: KGHDR, SFDVKD. The CDR3 DNA reads TGTGCCACCAGTGATGGGGCGCTTGAGCAGTTCTTC. This encodes CATSDGALEQFF.

The sample holds many counts of this clonotype. The genes are TRBV7-8 and TRBJ2-1, with 11 positions matching TRBD2. V lost 1 base, J lost 0 bases, and 2 bases stayed unmatched. From germline, CDR1 is SGHVS and CDR2 FQNEAQ. The CDR3 is 17 residues long. In DNA, the CDR3 is TGTGCCAGCAGCTTAGGGGGGACTAGCGGCTCCTACAATGAGCAGTTCTTC. Translation: CASSLGGTSGSYNEQFF.

In the case of this clonotype: No conserved phenylalanine or tryptophan ends this CDR3, so it is likely a read error. The chain is built from TRBV6-1 and TRBJ2-1, with TRBD2 matching 8 bases. From germline, CDR1 is MNHNS and CDR2 SASEGT. The CDR3 contains 15 residues. Unmatched junction bases numbered 6, after V lost 5 bases and J lost 3 bases. CDR3 residues: CASSSLAGLYNEQFL. The CDR3 DNA reads as TGTGCCAGCAGTAGTCTAGCGGGCCTCTACAATGAGCAGTTCCTC.

This clonotype was found a few times. V is TRBV6-2 or TRBV6-3 and J is TRBJ1-5; the D is unclear. The CDR3 has 15 residues. CDR1 MNHEY and CDR2 SVGEGT come from the germline V gene. With 0 bases removed from V and 7 bases from J, the gap between germline ends came to 13 bases. CDR3 sequence (DNA): TGTGCCAGCAGTTACTCGAGGCGATGGTCGCAGCCCCAGCATTTT. This sequence encodes CASSYSRRWSQPQHF.

The table lists this clonotype with many counts. The CDR3 spells CATSDGTGVGQPQHF. The CDR3 DNA reads as TGTGCCACCAGTGACGGGACAGGGGTAGGTCAGCCCCAGCATTTT. The chain combines TRBV24-1 with TRBJ1-5, with 10 bases identical to TRBD1. Germline CDR1 KGHDR, CDR2 SFDVKD. The CDR3 contains 15 residues. V lost 4 bases to trimming and J lost 6 bases; unmatched junction nucleotides: 5.

This clonotype was seen a handful of times. This chain uses TRBV18 with TRBJ1-1; tentatively, D is TRBD1 (6 bases). This CDR3 spans 16 amino acids. Per the germline V gene, CDR1 is KGHSH and CDR2 is LQKENI. The V and J ends lost 0 bases and 3 bases respectively, with 14 bases between them. The CDR3 nucleotides read TGTGCCAGCTCACCACCTAGGGGGTCGGGGGACACTGAAGCTTTCTTT. It codes for CASSPPRGSGDTEAFF.

This clonotype came up many times. This chain uses TRBV28 with TRBJ2-5, with TRBD2 matching over 14 bases. Germline-derived CDR1 and CDR2 are MDHEN and SYDVKM. This CDR3 has 20 amino acids. V lost 6 bases, J lost 0 bases, and 15 bases stayed unmatched. CDR3 in DNA: TGTGCCAGCAGACCCGGACTAGCGGGAGGCCTAGTCGGCTACCAAGAGACCCAGTACTTC. Amino acids: CASRPGLAGGLVGYQETQYF. The full variable domain, completed using reference TRBV28 and TRBJ2-5, is DVKVTQSSRYLVKRTGEKVFLECVQDMDHENMFWYRQDPGLGLRLIYFSYDVKMKEKGDIPEGYSVSREKKERFSLILESASTNQTSMYLCASRPGLAGGLVGYQETQYFGPGTRLLVL.

As regards this clonotype: Given a much more abundant clone one base away, this may be a read error. The missing conserved phenylalanine or tryptophan at the end of this CDR3 makes a read error likely. The V and J genes are TRBV7-8 and TRBJ1-2; TRBD1 matches 7 bases. V shed 4 bases, J shed 4 bases, and the junction held 9 bases outside the gene matches. Germline values: CDR1 SGHVS, CDR2 FQNEAQ. This CDR3 region has 15 residues. CDR3 region: CASSSRQGGAYGYTL. The DNA of the CDR3 is TGTGCCAGCAGCTCAAGACAGGGAGGTGCCTATGGCTACACCCTC.

There are a few counts of this clonotype. The genes are TRBV12-3 or TRBV12-4 and TRBJ2-1, with 9 bases fitting TRBD1. CDR3 length: 15 residues. V shed 7 bases, J shed 7 bases, and the junction held 11 bases outside the gene matches. The CDR3 DNA is TGTGCCAGCAACCCCGGGACAGGGATGGAGAATGAGCAGTTCTTC. Amino acids: CASNPGTGMENEQFF.

The V and J genes are TRBV9 and TRBJ2-4; D is perhaps TRBD1 or TRBD2 (5 bases each). Trimming removed 3 bases from V and 2 bases from J, with 36 bases in between. The germline CDR1 and CDR2 sequences are SGDLS and YYNGEE. This CDR3 is 23 amino acids long. CDR3 DNA sequence: TGTGCCAGCAGCGCCCGGGACCTAGGTAATGTGGCGGTTAGTCACAAAACCAAAAACATTCAGTACTTC. Amino acids: CASSARDLGNVAVSHKTKNIQYF.

This clonotype was counted a few times. A much larger clone lies one base from this, so it may be a read error. The chain combines TRBV7-2 with TRBJ2-1, with 12 positions matching TRBD2. This CDR3 spans 15 amino acids. CDR1 and CDR2 (germline): SGHTA, FQGNSA. CDR3: CVSSSLAGGYNEQFF. The CDR3 nucleotides read TGTGTCAGCAGCTCACTAGCGGGAGGCTACAATGAGCAGTTCTTC.

This clonotype showed up just a few times. This chain uses TRBV9 with TRBJ2-3; D tentatively reads TRBD1 or TRBD2 (6 bases each). The CDR3 consists of 19 residues. V dropped 1 base and J dropped 2 bases, with 23 bases sitting between them. The germline V gene encodes CDR1 SGDLS and CDR2 YYNGEE. CDR3 amino acids: CASSVPAGGRGGFTDTQYF. CDR3 bases: TGTGCCAGCAGCGTACCCGCCGGCGGCAGGGGAGGTTTCACAGATACGCAGTATTTT.

This clonotype was found many times. The chain joins TRBV6-1 to TRBJ2-2; possible D gene TRBD1, 5 bases. V shed 1 base and J shed 9 bases, with 15 bases lying between them. CDR3 length: 15 amino acids. Germline loops: CDR1 MNHNS, CDR2 SASEGT. CDR3 nucleotides: TGTGCCAGCAGTGAAGGTGCAGGGAAGGGCCGGGAGCTGTTTTTT. Amino acids: CASSEGAGKGRELFF.

This clonotype was detected ten times or more. This chain uses TRBV7-2 with TRBJ2-1, with D maybe TRBD1 (6 bases). Germline CDR1 reads SGHTA; CDR2 reads FQGNSA. CDR3 length: 15 amino acids. The V and J ends lost 2 bases and 8 bases respectively, with 16 bases between them. CDR3 region: CASSLLWNAGDEQFF. The CDR3 bases are TGTGCCAGCAGCTTACTGTGGAACGCAGGGGATGAGCAGTTCTTC.

This clonotype was counted at least ten times. The genes are TRBV28 and TRBJ1-2; D unclear. There are 17 residues in the CDR3. The germline V gene has CDR1 MDHEN and CDR2 SYDVKM. V was trimmed by 5 bases and J by 2 bases, leaving 21 bases between them. CDR3 sequence: CASSPPGWQKKNYGYTF. The CDR3 nucleotides read TGTGCCAGCAGTCCCCCAGGTTGGCAGAAGAAGAACTATGGCTACACCTTC.

Many counts were recorded for this clonotype. This rearrangement joins TRBV12-3 or TRBV12-4 to TRBJ2-7; 8 positions match TRBD2. Trimming at V came to 6 bases and at J to 4 bases, leaving 11 bases not matched to a gene. The CDR3 is made up of 15 amino acids. The CDR3 DNA is TGTGCCAGCAGCAGACCCGGGACTAGTCGTTACGAGCAGTACTTC. This translates into CASSRPGTSRYEQYF.